This paragraph covers one TCR beta chain sequence. No antigen is known for it. The method was immunoSEQ multiplex PCR; TCRdb's version includes in-frame clones alone and lacks a portion of them. The top ten clones hold about 6.8% of a sample with 100,000 to 130,000 clones, about 89% of them seen once. The data originate from a study of T cell responses to AZD1222 COVID-19 vaccine. Study-wide results and caveats: Most donors were white British, females outnumbered males, and clonal diversity was possibly underestimated. Receipt of two AZD1222 doses was followed by a rise in Spike-specific TCR breadth and depth. Regions 160-218 and 743-854 held dominance among vaccine-associated CD4 TCRs, which spanned spike. The study identified only 6 or 7 AZD1222 recipients as seropositive at baseline.

This CDR3 comprises 16 residues. Germline V gene data show CDR1 as SGDLS and CDR2 as YYNGEE. Trimming removed 7 bases at V and 4 bases at J, with 23 bases between. The source was peripheral blood, collected 28 days after the second AZD1222 dose. The TCR was taken from an adult who received the AZD1222 COVID-19 vaccine. This sequence joins TRBV9 and TRBJ1-1, with D perhaps TRBD1 (5 bases). The CDR3 is CASSRGGKSSLTEAFF. The CDR3 DNA follows: TGTGCCAGCTCCCGGGGCGGAAAGTCGTCACTCACTGAAGCTTTCTTT.